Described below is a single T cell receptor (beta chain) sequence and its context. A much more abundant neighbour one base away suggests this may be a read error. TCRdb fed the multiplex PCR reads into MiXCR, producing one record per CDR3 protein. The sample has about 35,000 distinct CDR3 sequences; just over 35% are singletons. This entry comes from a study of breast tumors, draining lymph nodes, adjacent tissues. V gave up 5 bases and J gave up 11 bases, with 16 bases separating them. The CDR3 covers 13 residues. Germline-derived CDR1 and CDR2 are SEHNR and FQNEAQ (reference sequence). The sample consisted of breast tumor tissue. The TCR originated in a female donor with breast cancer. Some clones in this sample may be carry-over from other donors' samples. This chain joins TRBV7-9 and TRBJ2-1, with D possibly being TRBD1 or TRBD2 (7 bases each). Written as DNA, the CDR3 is TGTGCCAGCAGCCCAACAGGGGAGGGTAAGCAGTTCTTC. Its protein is CASSPTGEGKQFF.